This TCR beta chain was observed in a study of T cells in localized non-small cell lung cancer. Study results and limitations: Across samples, adjacent lung featured a median around 60 of the top 100 tumor clones. Among blood samples, higher T cell density accompanied longer overall survival. Sequencing covered just one tumor region, so heterogeneity cannot be ruled out.

The CDR3 is 13 residues long. The germline CDR1 and CDR2 sequences are ENHRY and SYGVKD. V was trimmed by 7 bases and J by 6 bases, leaving 12 bases between them. Using immunoSEQ multiplex PCR, the repertoire was profiled, and TCRdb retains in-frame clones only, with some absent. Among fewer than 40,000 clones, 78% were seen once, and the ten largest hold 35% to 45%. Notes on this clone: What it recognizes is unknown.

This clonotype was sampled from a male donor aged 60 or over with stage II squamous cell lung carcinoma. The J gene is TRBJ2-2, the V gene TRBV10-3; D call uncertain. The specimen comprised peripheral blood, sampled before any cancer treatment. CDR3 sequence: CAINQLGSGELFF. The CDR3 coding sequence is TGTGCCATCAATCAGCTGGGCTCCGGGGAGCTGTTTTTT.